The 22 T cell receptor beta chains listed next were all sequenced from one sample in a study of cytomegalovirus exposure and HLA in healthy donors. The PCR was carried out with 60 Vbeta primers and 13 Jbeta primers. Produced via immunoSEQ multiplex PCR; TCRdb's table is partial and in-frame only. The data show 90,000 to 150,000 clones, around 80% seen once. The source material was PBMCs. The origin of the receptors is a woman under 30 in good health and CMV-seronegative.

The chain couples TRBV6-5 to TRBJ2-1; no clear D gene. Per the germline V gene, CDR1 is MNHEY and CDR2 is SVGAGI. CDR3 length: 15 amino acids. Trimming cost V 6 bases and J 3 bases, with 15 bases left between them. CDR3 DNA: TGTGCCAGCAGCCCGCCCGAGCCCGGCTACAATGAGCAGTTCTTC. Protein sequence: CASSPPEPGYNEQFF.

This chain uses TRBV7-9 with TRBJ2-3; maybe TRBD1 (5 bases). The germline CDR1 and CDR2 sequences are SEHNR and FQNEAQ (reference sequence). Trimming stripped 5 bases from V and 4 bases from J, with 16 bases between. The CDR3 contains 15 residues. CDR3 sequence: CASSRRKGFADTQYF. The CDR3 DNA follows: TGTGCCAGCAGCCGACGGAAGGGGTTTGCAGATACGCAGTATTTT.

The chain joins TRBV10-3 to TRBJ2-5, with D possibly TRBD2 on 5 matching bases. V was trimmed by 3 bases and J by 5 bases, leaving 7 bases between them. Germline V CDR1 and CDR2: ENHRY, SYGVKD. This CDR3 has 12 residues. In nucleotides, the CDR3 is TGTGCCATCAGTGATTGGGAGGAGACCCAGTACTTC. It encodes CAISDWEETQYF.

The V gene is TRBV12-5, the J gene TRBJ1-1, with D unclear. From germline, CDR1 is LGHNT and CDR2 FRNRAP. The V gene lost 1 base and the J gene lost 3 bases, with 15 bases spanning the gap. The CDR3 contains 16 residues. The DNA of the CDR3 is TGTGCTAGTGGTTTGGACCTGAGTGCCGGGGACACTGAAGCTTTCTTT. Translating gives CASGLDLSAGDTEAFF.

The CDR3 region is CASSLRLVGTEAFF. In nucleotides, the CDR3 is TGTGCCAGCAGCCTCAGGTTGGTCGGCACTGAAGCTTTCTTT. The V call is TRBV11-2, the J call TRBJ1-1; no firm D call. Trimming pared 5 bases from V and 4 bases from J, leaving 14 bases between. The CDR3 covers 14 residues. CDR1 SGHAT and CDR2 FQNNGV come from the germline V gene.

This sequence joins TRBV27 and TRBJ1-1; D gene uncertain. V was clipped by 5 bases and J by 4 bases, with 8 bases between them. Germline lookup yields CDR1 MNHEY and CDR2 SMNVEV (reference sequence). The CDR3 sequence is 12 residues long. The CDR3 is CASSRPGTEAFF. In nucleotides, the CDR3 is TGTGCCAGCAGTCGGCCAGGCACTGAAGCTTTCTTT.

This clone occurred a few times. The chain joins TRBV4-3 to TRBJ1-2; perhaps TRBD1 as D (5 bases). The CDR3 sequence is 16 residues long. With 1 base removed from V and 4 bases from J, the gap between germline ends came to 16 bases. Germline V CDR1 and CDR2: LGHNA, YSLEER. The CDR3 nucleotides read TGCGCCAGCAGCCAAGGAGCAGGGTCAACGTCCTATGGCTACACCTTC. Its protein is CASSQGAGSTSYGYTF.

This chain connects TRBV11-2 to TRBJ2-7; TRBD2 is a possible D gene (6 bases). The CDR3 covers 13 residues. The V end was cut by 4 bases, the J end by 3 bases, with 10 bases between. Looked up from germline, CDR1 is SGHAT and CDR2 is FQNNGV. CDR3 residues: CASSSRRGYEQYF. Here the CDR3 DNA reads TGTGCCAGCAGCTCCCGGAGGGGCTACGAGCAGTACTTC. The full variable domain, completed using reference TRBV11-2 and TRBJ2-7, is EAGVAQSPRYKIIEKRQSVAFWCNPISGHATLYWYQQILGQGPKLLIQFQNNGVVDDSQLPKDRFSAERLKGVDSTLKIQPAKLEDSAVYLCASSSRRGYEQYFGPGTRLTVT.

This clone was recorded once. The chain carries TRBV5-1 and TRBJ1-1; maybe TRBD1 (6 bases). The CDR3 totals 13 residues. Trimming removed 7 bases at V and 2 bases at J, with 12 bases between. Germline V gene lookup returns CDR1 SGHRS and CDR2 YFSETQ. CDR3 region: CASAEQGNTEAFF. The CDR3 nucleotides are TGCGCCAGCGCCGAACAGGGAAACACTGAAGCTTTCTTT.

The CDR3 is CASSLALRGENDEQFF. CDR3 coding DNA: TGCGCCAGCAGCTTGGCCCTGCGGGGGGAAAACGATGAGCAGTTCTTC. V usage is TRBV5-1 and J usage is TRBJ2-1, with TRBD2 identical over 8 bases. CDR1 and CDR2 (germline): SGHRS, YFSETQ. This CDR3 has 16 amino acids. With 0 bases clipped from V and 8 bases from J, the junction kept 10 bases outside the gene matches.

With regard to this clone: At the DNA level, this CDR3 is encoded by other sequences in the same sample as well. This chain joins TRBV4-1 and TRBJ1-2; 8 bases line up with TRBD1. Germline loops: CDR1 MGHRA, CDR2 YSYEKL. The V and J ends lost 0 bases and 4 bases, in that order; junction bases with no gene match: 7. CDR3 length: 16 amino acids. This CDR3 is CASSQELRGRSYGYTF. CDR3 bases: TGCGCCAGCAGCCAAGAACTCAGGGGGCGAAGCTATGGCTACACCTTC.

V and J are TRBV6-5 and TRBJ2-1, with 7 bases lining up with TRBD2. CDR3 length: 15 amino acids. V lost 4 bases, J lost 8 bases, and 11 bases stayed unmatched. Germline V gives CDR1 MNHEY, CDR2 SVGAGI. The CDR3 reads CASSWTGLGDDEQFF. CDR3 in DNA: TGTGCCAGCAGTTGGACCGGACTAGGGGACGATGAGCAGTTCTTC.

The V gene is TRBV5-1, the J gene TRBJ1-4; 7 bases align to TRBD1. The junction had 9 bases not matched to a gene; V was cut back by 0 bases and J by 7 bases. The CDR3 runs 16 residues. CDR1 is SGHRS, CDR2 YFSETQ, per germline. The CDR3 nucleotides read TGCGCCAGCAGCTTGGCCGGGCAAGGGGGCTTTGAAAAACTGTTTTTT. Encoded protein: CASSLAGQGGFEKLFF.

This rearrangement joins TRBV5-1 to TRBJ2-1; 7 bases are shared with TRBD2. Germline CDR1 and CDR2: SGHRS and YFSETQ. Trimming at V came to 2 bases and at J to 4 bases, leaving 6 bases not matched to a gene. The CDR3 contains 15 residues. The CDR3 reads CASSFTSDPYNEQFF. Written as DNA, the CDR3 is TGCGCCAGCAGCTTCACTAGCGACCCTTACAATGAGCAGTTCTTC.

The chain employs TRBV6-1 and TRBJ2-3, with D possibly being TRBD1 (6 bases). The germline V and J ends were trimmed by 4 bases and 1 base, with 12 bases remaining between them. CDR1 and CDR2 from the germline V gene are MNHNS and SASEGT. This CDR3 spans 15 amino acids. This chain's CDR3 is CASSGRAGGTDTQYF. The CDR3 DNA sequence: TGTGCCAGCAGTGGTAGGGCAGGGGGCACAGATACGCAGTATTTT.

The chain recombines TRBV27 with TRBJ2-3, with 14 bases fitting TRBD2. The germline CDR1 and CDR2 sequences are MNHEY and SMNVEV (reference sequence). There are 14 residues in the CDR3. J lost 4 bases, V lost 8 bases, and 2 bases had no gene match. CDR3 amino acids: CASRLAGGPDTQYF. The CDR3 DNA reads as TGTGCCAGCCGACTAGCGGGAGGGCCAGATACGCAGTATTTT.

To note about this clone: The junction departs from the called germline gene at one end, perhaps through a read error. The chain uses TRBV6-5 and TRBJ2-6; D perhaps matches TRBD1 (5 bases). CDR3 length: 15 residues. CDR1 is MNHEY and CDR2 is SVGAGI in the germline V gene. CDR3 loop: CASGPRISGANGLTF. For the CDR3, the DNA is TGTGCCAGCGGCCCCCGGATCTCTGGGGCCAACGGCCTGACTTTC.

The rearrangement joins TRBV6-1 to TRBJ2-5; D is unresolved. Germline V gives CDR1 MNHNS, CDR2 SASEGT. The V gene lost 7 bases and the J gene lost 5 bases, with 17 bases spanning the gap. The CDR3 consists of 14 residues. CDR3 loop: CASTTTPQRETQYF. The CDR3 DNA reads TGTGCCAGCACCACGACACCCCAAAGGGAGACCCAGTACTTC.

The chain's CDR3 is CASSYRAGGSYEQYF. The CDR3 DNA reads as TGTGCCAGCAGTTACAGGGCGGGTGGTTCCTACGAGCAGTACTTC. The chain is built from TRBV2 and TRBJ2-7, with D possibly matching TRBD1 (6 bases). V lost 5 bases, J lost 1 base, and 15 bases lay in between. CDR1 and CDR2 from the germline V gene are SNHLY and FYNNEI. This CDR3 has 15 residues.

This chain connects TRBV14 to TRBJ2-5, with a tentative D call TRBD2 (5 bases). V dropped 7 bases and J dropped 4 bases, with 13 bases sitting between them. The CDR3 extends over 13 amino acids. Per the germline V gene, CDR1 is SGHDN and CDR2 is FVKESK. The CDR3 region is CASKSHGGETQYF. In DNA, the CDR3 is TGTGCCAGCAAGTCGCATGGAGGAGAGACCCAGTACTTC.

CDR3 DNA: TGTGCCAGCAGCCTAGTGACAGGTGCCTACGAGCAGTACTTC. It is translated as CASSLVTGAYEQYF. The chain combines TRBV7-6 with TRBJ2-7, with D possibly TRBD1 on 6 matching bases. This CDR3 contains 14 residues. V shed 5 bases and J shed 2 bases, with 13 bases lying between them. CDR1 and CDR2 from the germline V gene are SGHVS and FNYEAQ.

The chain has TRBV9 and TRBJ2-3; perhaps TRBD1 as D (5 bases). This CDR3 has 15 amino acids. Trimming stripped 4 bases from V and 2 bases from J, with 14 bases between. The germline V gene encodes CDR1 SGDLS and CDR2 YYNGEE. The CDR3 coding sequence is TGTGCCAGCAGCTTCCAACAGGTTTCCACAGATACGCAGTATTTT. It yields the protein CASSFQQVSTDTQYF.